This T cell receptor beta chain was recovered during a study of cytomegalovirus exposure and HLA in healthy donors. Whole-study context: The 120 or so validation repertoires matched the 666 first-cohort repertoires in platform, a later analysis reported. Whole-study findings and limits: In vitro assays verified that three CMV-associated chains recognized CMV antigens specifically. The classifier was said to identify cytomegalovirus status with high specificity and sensitivity.

Sequencing used immunoSEQ multiplex PCR; TCRdb keeps in-frame clones, though not all of them. The profile covers almost 75,000 clones, with around four fifths appearing a single time and 2.5% to 3.5% taken by the ten largest. The CDR3 length is 15 residues. From germline, CDR1 is LGHNA and CDR2 YNFKEQ. The V and J ends lost 3 bases and 2 bases respectively, with 12 bases between them. In regard to this clone: Its antigen is currently unknown.

Donors came from a validation cohort of 95 to 150 subjects, distinct from the first 666-subject cohort. The material sequenced was PBMCs. This sequence was found in a man aged 25-40 years in good health and CMV-seronegative. The rearrangement uses TRBV4-2 and TRBJ2-3, with D maybe TRBD1 (5 bases). This CDR3 reads CASSHPQGATDTQYF. As DNA, the CDR3 is TGTGCCAGCAGCCATCCCCAAGGGGCCACAGATACGCAGTATTTT.